This is a list of T cell receptor beta chains from one sample in a study of technical replicates of blood from a few donors. Some clones are missing from TCRdb's copy, which holds only in-frame ones; the method was immunoSEQ multiplex PCR. The repertoire includes roughly 90,000 clones, roughly 94% of them detected once, and 0.2% to 0.25% sits in the top ten. The sequenced sample consisted of T cells isolated from PBMCs. Every receptor here comes from a human donor in good health. Each CDR3 is given with its conserved first and last residue. A D gene is named only where the DNA matches it firmly.

>.|TRBJ2-5|TRBV7-6
CASSLGLAGAQETQYF
>.|TRBJ2-2|TRBV10-3
CAISDHDFSGGELFF
>.|TRBJ1-1|TRBV11-3
CASSPRGNTEAFF
>.|TRBJ2-2|TRBV6-1
CASSELTGELFF
>TRBD1|TRBJ2-7|TRBV2
CASRDRDIYEQYF
>.|TRBJ2-1|TRBV4-1
CASSQDLNSHGEQFF
>TRBD2|TRBJ2-3|TRBV30
CASDPSGGTDTQYF
>.|TRBJ2-5|TRBV4-1
CASSPIGGLKTQYF
>TRBD2|TRBJ2-7|TRBV5-1
CASSLDFIAGYEQYF
>.|TRBJ1-2|TRBV5-6
CASSSSGTKRRYGYTF
>TRBD2|TRBJ2-1|TRBV28
CASRGLAGGYEQFF
>TRBD1|TRBJ1-4|TRBV7-6
CASSYGTGGREKLFF
>.|TRBJ1-5|TRBV25-1
CASSTGKGPQHF
>TRBD1|TRBJ1-5|TRBV11-2
CASSLDGTAFSNQPQHF
>TRBD1|TRBJ2-7|TRBV19
CASGQGRSYEQYF
>TRBD2|TRBJ2-1|TRBV4-1
CASSTNGGGNEQFF
>TRBD2|TRBJ2-7|TRBV4-1
CASSQDSGGTFDYEQYF
>.|TRBJ2-1|TRBV19
CATSYRDEEQFF
>TRBD2|TRBJ2-2|TRBV2
CASSGLAGNTGELFF
>.|TRBJ2-7|TRBV6-1
CASSEEVYEQYF
>.|TRBJ1-3|TRBV28
CASTVISGNTIYF
>.|TRBJ1-2|TRBV30
CAWKTPLTDTITAAGYTF
>TRBD2|TRBJ2-3|TRBV19
CASGGSGTDTQYF
>TRBD1|TRBJ2-5|TRBV30
CARTQDRGQETQYF
>.|TRBJ1-2|TRBV7-9
CASSLGARYTF
>.|TRBJ1-4|TRBV27
CASSLYRVGGEKLFF
>.|TRBJ2-7|TRBV15
CATSRDTGYYEQYF
>TRBD1|TRBJ1-2|TRBV19
CASSTHRTGDYGYTF
>.|TRBJ1-2|TRBV11-2
CASSAPTGNGYTF
>TRBD2|TRBJ2-5|TRBV9
CASSPTGLARETQYF
>.|TRBJ2-7|TRBV6-4
CASRALGAVSYEQYF
>.|TRBJ1-1|TRBV15
CATSRDLAENTEAFF
>.|TRBJ2-7|TRBV5-1
CASSGATGLSSYEQYF
>TRBD1|TRBJ1-1|TRBV5-4
CASSFPRTGLVDTEAFF
>TRBD2|TRBJ2-5|TRBV11-1
CASSFGTTQETQYF
>TRBD2|TRBJ2-7|TRBV25-1
CASSEEGSGGSREQYF
>TRBD1|TRBJ1-1|TRBV5-1
CASSPTGETEAFF
>TRBD2|TRBJ2-4|TRBV4-2
CASSSPGTSVKNIQYF
>TRBD1|TRBJ2-3|TRBV5-6
CASRDPGQTGDTQYF
>.|TRBJ1-1|TRBV19
CASLMGQNTEAFF
>.|TRBJ1-1|TRBV7-2
CASSTKAGTKAFF